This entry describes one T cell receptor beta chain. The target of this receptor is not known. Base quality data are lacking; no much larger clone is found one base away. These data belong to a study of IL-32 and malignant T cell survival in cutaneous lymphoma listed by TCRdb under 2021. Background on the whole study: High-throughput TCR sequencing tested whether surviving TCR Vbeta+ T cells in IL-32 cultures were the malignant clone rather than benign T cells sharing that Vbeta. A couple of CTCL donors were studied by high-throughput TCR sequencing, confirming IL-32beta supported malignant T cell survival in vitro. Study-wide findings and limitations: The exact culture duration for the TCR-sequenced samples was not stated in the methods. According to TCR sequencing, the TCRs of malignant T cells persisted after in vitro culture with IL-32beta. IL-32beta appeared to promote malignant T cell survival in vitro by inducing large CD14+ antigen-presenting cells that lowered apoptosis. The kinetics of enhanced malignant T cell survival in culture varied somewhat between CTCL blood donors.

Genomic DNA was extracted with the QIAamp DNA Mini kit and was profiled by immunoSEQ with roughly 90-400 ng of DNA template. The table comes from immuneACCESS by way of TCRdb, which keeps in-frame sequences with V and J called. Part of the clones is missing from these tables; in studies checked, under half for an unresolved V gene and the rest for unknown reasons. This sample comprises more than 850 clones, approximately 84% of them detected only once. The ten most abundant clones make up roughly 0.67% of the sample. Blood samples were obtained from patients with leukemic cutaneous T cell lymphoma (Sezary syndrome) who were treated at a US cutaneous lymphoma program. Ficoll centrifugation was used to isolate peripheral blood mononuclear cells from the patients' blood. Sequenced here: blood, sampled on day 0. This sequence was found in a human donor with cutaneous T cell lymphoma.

The DNA reads as follows: TGTGCCAGCAGTTCCCGACAGGTCACCAGCTCCTACAATGAGCAGTTCTTC. Translated, it reads CASSSRQVTSSYNEQFF. Recombination connected TRBV27 to TRBJ2-1, with TRBD1 tentatively as D gene (6 bases match). CDR1 and CDR2 were assigned from the germline V gene (reference sequence) as MNHEY and SMNVEV. V loses 4 bases, J loses 0 bases, and the germline ends lie 16 bases apart. The CDR3 numbers 17 residues from cysteine through phenylalanine. Of all the DNA, just the CDR3 is kept, 51 bases in frame from base 1.